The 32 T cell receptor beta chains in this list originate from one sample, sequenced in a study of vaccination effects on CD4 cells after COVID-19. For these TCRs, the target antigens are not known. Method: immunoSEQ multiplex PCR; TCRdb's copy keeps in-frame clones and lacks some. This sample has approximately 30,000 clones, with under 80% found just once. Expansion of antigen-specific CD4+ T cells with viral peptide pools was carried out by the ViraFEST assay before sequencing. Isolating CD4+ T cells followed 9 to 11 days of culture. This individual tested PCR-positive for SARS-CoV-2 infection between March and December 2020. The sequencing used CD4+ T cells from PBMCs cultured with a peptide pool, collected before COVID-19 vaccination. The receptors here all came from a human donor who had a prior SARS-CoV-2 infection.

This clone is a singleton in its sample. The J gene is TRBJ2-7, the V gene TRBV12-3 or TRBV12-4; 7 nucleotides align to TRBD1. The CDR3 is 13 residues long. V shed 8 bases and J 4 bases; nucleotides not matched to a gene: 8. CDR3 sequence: CASRPTGVYEQYF. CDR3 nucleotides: TGTGCCAGCCGACCCACAGGGGTTTACGAGCAGTACTTC.

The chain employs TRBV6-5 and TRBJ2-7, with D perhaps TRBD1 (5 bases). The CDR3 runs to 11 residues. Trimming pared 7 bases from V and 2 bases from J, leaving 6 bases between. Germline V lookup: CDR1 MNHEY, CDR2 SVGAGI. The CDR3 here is CASKGAYEQYF. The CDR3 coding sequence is TGTGCCAGCAAAGGGGCCTACGAGCAGTACTTC.

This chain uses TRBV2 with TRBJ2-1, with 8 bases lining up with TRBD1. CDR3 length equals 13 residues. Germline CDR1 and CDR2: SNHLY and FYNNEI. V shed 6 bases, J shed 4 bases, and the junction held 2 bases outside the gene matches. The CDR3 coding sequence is TGTGCCAGCAGCCGGACAGGGTACAATGAGCAGTTCTTC. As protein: CASSRTGYNEQFF.

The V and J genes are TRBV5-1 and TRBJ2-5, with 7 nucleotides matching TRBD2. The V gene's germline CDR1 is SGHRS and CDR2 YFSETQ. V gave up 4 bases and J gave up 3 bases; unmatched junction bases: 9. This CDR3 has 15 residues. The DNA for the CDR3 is TGCGCCAGCAGCCCACGAGTGGCGGGGGAAGAGACCCAGTACTTC. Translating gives CASSPRVAGEETQYF.

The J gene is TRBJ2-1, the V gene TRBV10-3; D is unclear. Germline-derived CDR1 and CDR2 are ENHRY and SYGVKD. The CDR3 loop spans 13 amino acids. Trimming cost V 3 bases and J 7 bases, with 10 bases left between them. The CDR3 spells CAISEQRANEQFF. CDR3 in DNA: TGTGCCATCAGTGAACAGCGTGCAAATGAGCAGTTCTTC.

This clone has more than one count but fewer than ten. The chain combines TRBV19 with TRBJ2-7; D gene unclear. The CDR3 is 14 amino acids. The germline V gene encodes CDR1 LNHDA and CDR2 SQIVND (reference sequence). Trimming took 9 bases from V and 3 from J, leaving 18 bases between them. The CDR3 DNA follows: TGTGCCAGCCGGCGGAGACATCCAGACTACGAGCAGTACTTC. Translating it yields CASRRRHPDYEQYF.

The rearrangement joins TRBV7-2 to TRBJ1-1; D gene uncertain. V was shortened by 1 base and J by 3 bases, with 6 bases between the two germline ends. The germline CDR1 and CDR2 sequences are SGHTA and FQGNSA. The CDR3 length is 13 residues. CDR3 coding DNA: TGTGCCAGCAGCTTAGAGAGATACACTGAAGCTTTCTTT. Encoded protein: CASSLERYTEAFF.

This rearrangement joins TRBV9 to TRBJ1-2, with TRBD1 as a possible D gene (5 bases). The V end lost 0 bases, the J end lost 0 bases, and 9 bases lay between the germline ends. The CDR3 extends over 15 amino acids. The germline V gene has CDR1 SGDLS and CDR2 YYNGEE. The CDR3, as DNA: TGTGCCAGCAGCGTAGGTCAGGGAGCTAACTATGGCTACACCTTC. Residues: CASSVGQGANYGYTF.

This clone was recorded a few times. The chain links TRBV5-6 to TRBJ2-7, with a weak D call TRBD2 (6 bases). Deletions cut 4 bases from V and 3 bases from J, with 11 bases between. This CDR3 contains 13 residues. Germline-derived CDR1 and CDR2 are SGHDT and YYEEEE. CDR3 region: CASSVPGDYEQYF. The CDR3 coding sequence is TGTGCCAGCAGCGTTCCGGGAGACTACGAGCAGTACTTC.

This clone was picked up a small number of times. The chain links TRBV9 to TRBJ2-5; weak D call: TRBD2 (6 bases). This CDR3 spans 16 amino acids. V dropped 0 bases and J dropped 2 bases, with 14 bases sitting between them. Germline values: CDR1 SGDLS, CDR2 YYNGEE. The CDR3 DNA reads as TGTGCCAGCAGCGTAGGACTAGAAGCTGGGCAAGAGACCCAGTACTTC. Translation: CASSVGLEAGQETQYF.

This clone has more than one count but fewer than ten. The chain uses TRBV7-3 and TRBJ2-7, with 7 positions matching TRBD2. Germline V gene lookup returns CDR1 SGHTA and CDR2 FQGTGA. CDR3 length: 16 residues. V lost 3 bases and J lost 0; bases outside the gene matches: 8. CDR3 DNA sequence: TGTGCCAGCAGCTTGGCTAGCGGATCCAACTCCTACGAGCAGTACTTC. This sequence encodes CASSLASGSNSYEQYF.

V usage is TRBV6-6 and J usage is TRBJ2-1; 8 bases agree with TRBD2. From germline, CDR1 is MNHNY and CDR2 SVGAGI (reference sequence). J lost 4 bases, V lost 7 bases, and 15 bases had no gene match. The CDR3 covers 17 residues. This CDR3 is CASTRGGGRSPYNEQFF. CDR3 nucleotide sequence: TGTGCCAGCACTCGCGGGGGCGGGAGGTCCCCTTACAATGAGCAGTTCTTC.

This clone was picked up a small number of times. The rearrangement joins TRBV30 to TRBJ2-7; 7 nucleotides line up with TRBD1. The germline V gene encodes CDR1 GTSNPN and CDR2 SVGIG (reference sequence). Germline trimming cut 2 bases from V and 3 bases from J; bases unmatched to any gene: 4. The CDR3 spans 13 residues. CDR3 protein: CAWSQGVGYEQYF. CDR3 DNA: TGTGCCTGGAGTCAGGGGGTTGGCTACGAGCAGTACTTC.

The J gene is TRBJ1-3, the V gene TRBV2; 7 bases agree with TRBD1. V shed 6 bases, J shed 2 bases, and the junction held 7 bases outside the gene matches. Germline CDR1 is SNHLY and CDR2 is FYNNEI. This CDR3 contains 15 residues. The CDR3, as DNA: TGTGCCAGCAGCATCCAGGGGGGCCCTGGAAACACCATATATTTT. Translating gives CASSIQGGPGNTIYF.

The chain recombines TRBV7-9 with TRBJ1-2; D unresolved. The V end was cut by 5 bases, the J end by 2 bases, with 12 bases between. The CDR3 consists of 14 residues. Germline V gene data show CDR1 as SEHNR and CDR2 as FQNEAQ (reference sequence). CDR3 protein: CASSPDLGNYGYTF. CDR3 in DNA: TGTGCCAGCAGCCCCGATTTGGGGAACTATGGCTACACCTTC.

The CDR3 DNA is TGCGCCAGCACCTCCGGGACAGTGAACACTGAAGCTTTCTTT. Its protein product is CASTSGTVNTEAFF. The rearrangement uses TRBV5-1 and TRBJ1-1; TRBD1 matches 7 bases. The V and J ends lost 6 bases and 0 bases, in that order; junction bases with no gene match: 5. Germline V gene data show CDR1 as SGHRS and CDR2 as YFSETQ. The CDR3 sequence is 14 residues long.

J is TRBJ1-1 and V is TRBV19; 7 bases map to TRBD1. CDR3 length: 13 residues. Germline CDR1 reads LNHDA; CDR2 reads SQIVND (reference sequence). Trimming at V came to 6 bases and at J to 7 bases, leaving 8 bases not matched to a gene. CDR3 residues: CASRNIGTVEAFF. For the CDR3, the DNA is TGTGCCAGTAGAAATATAGGGACAGTTGAAGCTTTCTTT.

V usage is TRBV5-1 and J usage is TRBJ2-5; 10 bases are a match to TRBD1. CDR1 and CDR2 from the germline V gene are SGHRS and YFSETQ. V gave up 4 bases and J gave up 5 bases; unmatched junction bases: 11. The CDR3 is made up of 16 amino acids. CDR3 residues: CASSTTTGGARETQYF. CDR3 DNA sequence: TGCGCCAGCAGCACAACGACAGGGGGCGCCCGGGAGACCCAGTACTTC.

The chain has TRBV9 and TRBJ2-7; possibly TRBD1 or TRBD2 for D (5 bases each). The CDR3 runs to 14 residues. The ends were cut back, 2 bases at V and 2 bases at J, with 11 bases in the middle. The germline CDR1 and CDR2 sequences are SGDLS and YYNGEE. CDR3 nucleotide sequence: TGTGCCAGCAGCGTTAGGGACCACACCTACGAGCAGTACTTC. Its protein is CASSVRDHTYEQYF.

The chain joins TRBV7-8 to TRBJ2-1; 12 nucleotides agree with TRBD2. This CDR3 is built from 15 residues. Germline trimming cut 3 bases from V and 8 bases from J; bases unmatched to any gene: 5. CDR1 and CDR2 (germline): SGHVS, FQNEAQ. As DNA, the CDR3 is TGTGCCAGCAGCTTGAGACTAGCGGGAGAATATGAGCAGTTCTTC. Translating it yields CASSLRLAGEYEQFF.

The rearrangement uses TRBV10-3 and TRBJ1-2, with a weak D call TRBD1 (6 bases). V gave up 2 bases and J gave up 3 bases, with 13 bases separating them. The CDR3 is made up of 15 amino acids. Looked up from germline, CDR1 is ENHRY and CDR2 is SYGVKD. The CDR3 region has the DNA TGTGCCATCAGTGAGCTCCAGGGGCGAGACTATGGCTACACCTTC. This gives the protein CAISELQGRDYGYTF.

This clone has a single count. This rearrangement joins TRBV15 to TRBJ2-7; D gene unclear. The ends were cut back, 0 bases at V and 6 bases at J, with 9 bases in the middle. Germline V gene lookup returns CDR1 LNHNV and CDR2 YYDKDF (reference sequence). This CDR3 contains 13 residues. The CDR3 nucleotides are TGTGCCACCAGCAGAGAGTTTAGTCTCGAGCAGTACTTC. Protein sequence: CATSREFSLEQYF.

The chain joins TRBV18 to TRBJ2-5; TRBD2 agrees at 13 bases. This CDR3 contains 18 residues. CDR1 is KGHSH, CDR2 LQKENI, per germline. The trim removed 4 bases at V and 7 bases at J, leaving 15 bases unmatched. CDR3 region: CASSQGLAGVNLKGTQYF. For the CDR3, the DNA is TGTGCCAGCTCACAAGGACTAGCGGGGGTGAACCTAAAGGGGACCCAGTACTTC.

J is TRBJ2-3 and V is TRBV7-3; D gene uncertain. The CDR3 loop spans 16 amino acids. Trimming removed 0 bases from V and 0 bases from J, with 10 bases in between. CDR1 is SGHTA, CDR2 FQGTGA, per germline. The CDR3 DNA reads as TGTGCCAGCAGCTTAACCCCGACCGGGAGCACAGATACGCAGTATTTT. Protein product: CASSLTPTGSTDTQYF.

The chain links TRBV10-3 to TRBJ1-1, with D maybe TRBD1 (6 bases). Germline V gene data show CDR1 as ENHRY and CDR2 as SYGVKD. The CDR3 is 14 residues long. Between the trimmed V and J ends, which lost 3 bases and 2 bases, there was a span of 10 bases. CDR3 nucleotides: TGTGCCATCAGTGATTGGGGGGGCAACACTGAAGCTTTCTTT. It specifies CAISDWGGNTEAFF.

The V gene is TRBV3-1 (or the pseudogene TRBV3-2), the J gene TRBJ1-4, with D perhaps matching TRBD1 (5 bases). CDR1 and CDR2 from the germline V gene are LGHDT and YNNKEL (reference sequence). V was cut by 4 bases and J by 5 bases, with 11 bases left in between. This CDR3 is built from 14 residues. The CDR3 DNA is TGTGCCAGCAGCCCGGGGCCGAGCAATGAAAAACTGTTTTTT. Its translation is CASSPGPSNEKLFF.

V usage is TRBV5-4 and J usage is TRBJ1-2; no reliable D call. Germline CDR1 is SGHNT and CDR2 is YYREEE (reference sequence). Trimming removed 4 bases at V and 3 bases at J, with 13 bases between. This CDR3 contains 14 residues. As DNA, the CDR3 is TGTGCCAGCAGCGCGGACCCGACGGACTATGGCTACACCTTC. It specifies CASSADPTDYGYTF.

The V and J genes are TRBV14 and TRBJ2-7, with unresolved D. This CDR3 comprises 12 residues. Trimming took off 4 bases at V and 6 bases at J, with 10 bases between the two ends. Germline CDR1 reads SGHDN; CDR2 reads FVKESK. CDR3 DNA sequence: TGTGCCAGCAGCCTATGGGTCGGCGAGCAGTACTTC. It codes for CASSLWVGEQYF.

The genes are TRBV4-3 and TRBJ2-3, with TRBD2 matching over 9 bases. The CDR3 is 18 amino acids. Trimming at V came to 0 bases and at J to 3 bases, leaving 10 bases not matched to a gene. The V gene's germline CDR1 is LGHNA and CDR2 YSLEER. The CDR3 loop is CASSQDLPGLAGTDTQYF. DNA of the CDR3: TGCGCCAGCAGCCAAGATCTTCCCGGGCTAGCGGGAACAGATACGCAGTATTTT.

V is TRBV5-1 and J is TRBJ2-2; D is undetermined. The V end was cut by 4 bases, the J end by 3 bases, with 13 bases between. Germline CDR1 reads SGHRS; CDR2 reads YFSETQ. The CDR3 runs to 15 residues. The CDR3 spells CASSKPAAYTGELFF. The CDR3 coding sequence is TGCGCCAGCAGCAAGCCGGCAGCCTACACCGGGGAGCTGTTTTTT.

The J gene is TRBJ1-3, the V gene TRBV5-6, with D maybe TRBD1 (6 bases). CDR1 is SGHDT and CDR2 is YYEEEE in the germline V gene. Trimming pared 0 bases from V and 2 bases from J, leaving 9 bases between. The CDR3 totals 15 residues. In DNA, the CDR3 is TGTGCCAGCAGCTTGGGAGGGGGTGCTGGAAACACCATATATTTT. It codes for CASSLGGGAGNTIYF. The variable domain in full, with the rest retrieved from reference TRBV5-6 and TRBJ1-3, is DAGVTQSPTHLIKTRGQQVTLRCSPKSGHDTVSWYQQALGQGPQFIFQYYEEEERQRGNFPDRFSGHQFPNYSSELNVNALLLGDSALYLCASSLGGGAGNTIYFGEGSWLTVV.

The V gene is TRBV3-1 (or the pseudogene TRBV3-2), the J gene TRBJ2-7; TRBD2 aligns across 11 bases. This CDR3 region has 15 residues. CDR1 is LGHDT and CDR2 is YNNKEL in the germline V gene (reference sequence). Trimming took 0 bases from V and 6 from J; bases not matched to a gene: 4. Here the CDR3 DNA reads TGTGCCAGCAGCCAAGATCGTCTAGCGGGGGGCGAGCAGTACTTC. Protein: CASSQDRLAGGEQYF.